Included here is one TCR beta chain sequence, with context. Antigen specificity is unknown. From germline, CDR1 is MDHEN and CDR2 SYDVKM. This CDR3 has 13 amino acids. Trimming left V 6 bases short and J 5 bases short, with 10 bases between. TCRdb keeps only in-frame clones here, not all; method: immunoSEQ multiplex PCR. The repertoire includes around 100,000 clones, about 87% of them detected once, and 4% to 5% sits in the top ten. The data were obtained in a study of T cell responses to AZD1222 COVID-19 vaccine. Study-wide results and limits: A mostly white British donor set with more females was recruited, and clonal diversity was possibly underestimated.

The J gene is TRBJ2-2, the V gene TRBV28; D is ambiguous. The specimen was peripheral blood, collected on day 0 of MenACWY control vaccination. The sequence was collected from an adult in good health. CDR3 protein: CASRRPVTGELFF. The DNA for the CDR3 is TGTGCCAGCAGACGACCAGTGACCGGGGAGCTGTTTTTT.